This is a list of T cell receptor beta chains from one sample in a study of radiotherapy plus CTLA-4 blockade in lung cancer. TCRdb keeps only in-frame clones here, not all; method: immunoSEQ multiplex PCR. The sample lists around 80,000 clones, 70% to 80% occurring once. The specimen comprised peripheral blood, sampled from a patient treated with radiotherapy plus ipilimumab. These receptor sequences come from a human donor with non-small cell lung cancer whose response to radiotherapy plus ipilimumab could not be evaluated. Both conserved end residues are part of each CDR3. A D gene is named only where the DNA matches it firmly. Clone size, where shown, is once, few, many, or a class for clones that have expanded.

TRBD1	TRBJ1-1	TRBV19	NA	CASSLGAGGAEAFF	TGTGCCAGTAGTCTTGGGGCAGGGGGCGCGGAAGCTTTCTTT
NA	TRBJ1-1	TRBV30	NA	CAWSVRITVEAFF	TGTGCCTGGAGTGTACGGATTACAGTTGAAGCTTTCTTT
TRBD2	TRBJ2-1	TRBV9	few	CASSDPAGGPKNEQFF	TGTGCCAGCAGCGACCCAGCGGGAGGGCCGAAAAATGAGCAGTTCTTC
TRBD2	TRBJ2-3	TRBV27	NA	CASSLLMTSGVTDTQYF	TGTGCCAGCAGTCTCCTAATGACTAGCGGGGTCACAGATACGCAGTATTTT
TRBD2	TRBJ2-7	TRBV11-2	NA	CASSLLQAGGLYEQYF	TGTGCCAGCAGCTTACTGCAAGCGGGGGGGCTCTACGAGCAGTACTTC
NA	TRBJ2-7	TRBV13	NA	CASSLAGASYEQYF	TGTGCCAGCAGCTTAGCAGGGGCGAGCTACGAGCAGTACTTC
NA	TRBJ1-2	TRBV6-6	NA	CASSYGGTSYGYTF	TGTGCCAGCAGTTATGGCGGGACCTCCTATGGCTACACCTTC
NA	TRBJ1-1	TRBV29-1	NA	CSGARAGEGTEAFF	TGCAGCGGCGCAAGGGCAGGGGAAGGTACTGAAGCTTTCTTT
NA	TRBJ1-3	TRBV28	few	CASSFLSGNTIYF	TGTGCCAGCAGTTTTTTATCCGGAAACACCATATATTTT
TRBD1	TRBJ2-4	TRBV27	NA	CASSPLFQGVKNIQYF	TGTGCCAGCTCTCCTCTTTTTCAGGGGGTCAAAAACATTCAGTACTTC
NA	TRBJ1-2	TRBV5-1	NA	CASRKDSINYGYTF	TGCGCCAGCAGAAAAGACAGTATCAACTATGGCTACACCTTC
TRBD1	TRBJ1-3	TRBV10-3	NA	CAIIEAGGGNTIYF	TGTGCCATCATCGAAGCAGGGGGCGGAAACACCATATATTTT
NA	TRBJ2-7	TRBV4-2	NA	CASSQEQGSSYEQYF	TGTGCCAGCAGCCAAGAGCAGGGGAGTTCCTACGAGCAGTACTTC
TRBD1	TRBJ1-6	TRBV5-4	once	CASSSRWTGSNSPLHF	TGTGCCAGCAGCTCCCGGTGGACAGGGAGTAATTCACCCCTCCACTTT
NA	TRBJ1-3	TRBV7-9	NA	CASTPGHRDTIYF	TGTGCCAGCACTCCGGGACATAGGGACACCATATATTTT
NA	TRBJ1-1	TRBV18	once	CASSPMQVAGNTEAFF	TGTGCCAGCTCACCGATGCAGGTGGCGGGGAACACTGAAGCTTTCTTT
TRBD2	TRBJ2-1	TRBV11-1	NA	CASSLASAGGRNEQFF	TGTGCCAGCAGCTTAGCTTCCGCGGGAGGACGCAATGAGCAGTTCTTC
NA	TRBJ2-1	TRBV11-3	NA	CASSFEQNTFYNEQFF	TGTGCCAGCAGCTTCGAACAGAACACTTTCTACAATGAGCAGTTCTTC
TRBD1	TRBJ1-5	TRBV5-1	NA	CASSPRGEDQPQHF	TGCGCCAGCAGCCCCAGGGGGGAAGATCAGCCCCAGCATTTT
NA	TRBJ2-7	TRBV4-3	NA	CASSQDGESYEQYF	TGCGCCAGCAGCCAAGATGGAGAATCCTACGAGCAGTACTTC
TRBD1	TRBJ1-5	TRBV12-5	once	CASGLGGTASNQPQHF	TGTGCTAGTGGTTTGGGCGGGACAGCCAGCAATCAGCCCCAGCATTTT
TRBD1	TRBJ2-7	TRBV6-4	NA	CASSKRDRVASYEQYF	TGTGCCAGCAGTAAGCGGGACAGGGTAGCGTCCTACGAGCAGTACTTC
NA	TRBJ2-5	TRBV18	NA	CASSKERGSQETQYF	TGTGCCAGCTCAAAGGAACGGGGATCCCAAGAGACCCAGTACTTC
NA	TRBJ2-7	TRBV9	NA	CASSTRGAGGDEQYF	TGTGCCAGCAGCACCCGGGGCGCAGGAGGGGACGAGCAGTACTTC
TRBD2	TRBJ2-2	TRBV5-1	once	CASSLGTSGSNTGELFF	TGCGCCAGCAGCTTGGGGACTAGCGGTTCGAACACCGGGGAGCTGTTTTTT